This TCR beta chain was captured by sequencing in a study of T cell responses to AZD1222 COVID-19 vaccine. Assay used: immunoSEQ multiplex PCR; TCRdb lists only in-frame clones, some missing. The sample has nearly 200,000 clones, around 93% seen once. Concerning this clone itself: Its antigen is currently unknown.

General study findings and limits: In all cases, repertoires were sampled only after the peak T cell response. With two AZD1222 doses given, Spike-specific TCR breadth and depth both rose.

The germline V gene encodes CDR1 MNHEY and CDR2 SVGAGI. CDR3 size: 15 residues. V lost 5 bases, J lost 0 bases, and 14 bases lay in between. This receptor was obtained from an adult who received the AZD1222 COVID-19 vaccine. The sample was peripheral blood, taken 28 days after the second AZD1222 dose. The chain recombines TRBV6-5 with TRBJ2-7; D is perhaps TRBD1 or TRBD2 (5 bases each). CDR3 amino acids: CASSITDGTSYEQYF. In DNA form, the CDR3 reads TGTGCCAGCAGTATCACCGACGGGACCTCCTACGAGCAGTACTTC.